This TCR beta chain was found in a study of T cells in Graves' hyperthyroidism and ophthalmopathy. Amplification yielded TCR beta CDR3 regions, with RNA transcripts as the source. RT-PCR in the first round (using the HTBI primer set) targeted the TCR CDR3. TCRdb analysed the multiplex PCR reads with MiXCR anew, one entry per CDR3 protein. The sample has roughly 510,000 distinct CDR3 sequences; around 20% are singletons. The CDR3 spans 16 residues. The V and J ends lost 5 bases and 5 bases respectively, with 21 bases between them. Per germline, CDR1 SEHNR and CDR2 FQNEAQ (reference sequence). There are a few counts of this clonotype. It was considered stable Graves' hyperthyroidism when ophthalmopathy did not progress within 18 months. Newly diagnosed patients aged 18 to 65 had hyperthyroidism of under 2 months' duration.

The TCR comes from a man aged 18 to 29 with Graves' hyperthyroidism. The rearrangement uses TRBV7-9 and TRBJ2-5; D is perhaps TRBD1 (5 bases). Source material: blood. CDR3 bases: TGTGCCAGCAGCCCCCCCGAGACAGCCCTTGGGGAGACCCAGTACTTC. This encodes CASSPPETALGETQYF.